The 12 T cell receptor beta chains below all came from one sample that was sequenced in a study of cytomegalovirus exposure and HLA in healthy donors. Assay: immunoSEQ multiplex PCR; the TCRdb copy retains only in-frame clones and omits some. Among 60,000 to 75,000 clones listed, around 93% were seen once. The sequencing input was PBMCs. Source of these receptors: a woman between 18 and 30 years old in good health and CMV-seropositive.

The CDR3: CASSLLGTASYEQYF. CDR3 DNA: TGTGCCAGCAGTTTACTCGGGACAGCCTCCTACGAGCAGTACTTC. This chain links TRBV28 with TRBJ2-7; 7 bases align to TRBD1. V dropped 2 bases and J dropped 0; count of bases not matched to a gene: 4. CDR1 MDHEN and CDR2 SYDVKM come from the germline V gene. CDR3 size: 15 residues.

This chain uses TRBV14 with TRBJ2-1; TRBD2 aligns across 9 bases. The V gene's germline CDR1 is SGHDN and CDR2 FVKESK. The CDR3 loop spans 16 amino acids. The J segment lost 6 bases and the V segment lost 4 bases, leaving 10 bases of the junction unmatched. CDR3 bases: TGTGCCAGCAGCCGGGGGCGGCTAGCGGGGACCAATGAGCAGTTCTTC. It is translated as CASSRGRLAGTNEQFF.

This chain uses TRBV4-2 with TRBJ1-1; D not resolved. Trimming cost V 1 base and J 1 base, with 10 bases left between them. Germline assignment: CDR1 LGHNA and CDR2 YNFKEQ. This CDR3 comprises 15 residues. CDR3 in amino acids: CASSQVIAGNTEAFF. DNA of the CDR3: TGTGCCAGCAGCCAAGTCATTGCAGGGAACACTGAAGCTTTCTTT.

The chain is built from TRBV5-1 and TRBJ2-1, with D possibly being TRBD2 (5 bases). The germline V gene has CDR1 SGHRS and CDR2 YFSETQ. This CDR3 region has 14 residues. Trimming pared 5 bases from V and 5 bases from J, leaving 14 bases between. This CDR3 reads CASRGPPRDNEQFF. In nucleotides, the CDR3 is TGCGCCAGCAGGGGTCCTCCGAGGGACAATGAGCAGTTCTTC.

The rearrangement uses TRBV5-1 and TRBJ1-1; 10 nucleotides align to TRBD1. V gave up 0 bases and J gave up 0 bases; unmatched junction bases: 8. Germline V gives CDR1 SGHRS, CDR2 YFSETQ. The CDR3 covers 18 residues. The CDR3 here is CASSLGRDRGPMNTEAFF. For the CDR3, the DNA is TGCGCCAGCAGCTTGGGAAGGGACAGGGGACCGATGAACACTGAAGCTTTCTTT. Full variable domain (missing parts from reference TRBV5-1 and TRBJ1-1): KAGVTQTPRYLIKTRGQQVTLSCSPISGHRSVSWYQQTPGQGLQFLFEYFSETQRNKGNFPGRFSGRQFSNSRSEMNVSTLELGDSALYLCASSLGRDRGPMNTEAFFGQGTRLTVV.

DNA of the CDR3: TGCGCCAGCAGCTTGGAGCTAGCGGGGGGGCCGGTGGATGAGCAGTTCTTC. It yields the protein CASSLELAGGPVDEQFF. V is TRBV5-1 and J is TRBJ2-1, with 12 positions matching TRBD2. The CDR3 sequence is 17 residues long. Per germline, CDR1 SGHRS and CDR2 YFSETQ. V was pared by 0 bases and J by 8 bases, with 9 bases of the junction left unmatched. Using reference TRBV5-1 and TRBJ2-1 for the parts outside the CDR3, the full variable domain is KAGVTQTPRYLIKTRGQQVTLSCSPISGHRSVSWYQQTPGQGLQFLFEYFSETQRNKGNFPGRFSGRQFSNSRSEMNVSTLELGDSALYLCASSLELAGGPVDEQFFGPGTRLTVL.

The chain recombines TRBV4-1 with TRBJ2-7; a weak D match, TRBD2 (7 bases). V was cut by 0 bases and J by 5 bases, with 14 bases left in between. Germline-derived CDR1 and CDR2 are MGHRA and YSYEKL. CDR3 length equals 15 residues. This chain's CDR3 is CASSQEGGRIDEQYF. As DNA, the CDR3 is TGCGCCAGCAGCCAAGAGGGGGGGCGCATTGACGAGCAGTACTTC.

V and J are TRBV2 and TRBJ1-1, with TRBD1 as a possible D gene (5 bases). The V and J ends lost 9 bases and 10 bases respectively, with 21 bases between them. This CDR3 spans 13 amino acids. CDR1 SNHLY and CDR2 FYNNEI come from the germline V gene. The CDR3 is CASSVTEESGAFF. The CDR3 region has the DNA TGTGCCAGTTCGGTGACAGAAGAGTCCGGAGCTTTCTTT.

The V gene is TRBV11-2, the J gene TRBJ2-1, with TRBD2 as a possible D gene (5 bases). CDR1 and CDR2 from the germline V gene are SGHAT and FQNNGV. V shed 5 bases and J shed 4 bases, with 15 bases lying between them. This CDR3 region has 15 residues. This CDR3 is CASSPDGMKYNEQFF. Here the CDR3 DNA reads TGTGCCAGCAGCCCGGACGGGATGAAATACAATGAGCAGTTCTTC.

The chain couples TRBV18 to TRBJ2-3, with 15 bases matching TRBD2. The J segment lost 4 bases and the V segment lost 6 bases, leaving 14 bases of the junction unmatched. This CDR3 spans 19 amino acids. Germline CDR1 reads KGHSH; CDR2 reads LQKENI. CDR3 protein: CASSLGLAGGPTGADTQYF. As DNA, the CDR3 is TGTGCCAGCTCCCTCGGACTAGCGGGAGGGCCTACTGGCGCAGATACGCAGTATTTT. The variable domain in full, with the rest retrieved from reference TRBV18 and TRBJ2-3, is NAGVMQNPRHLVRRRGQEARLRCSPMKGHSHVYWYRQLPEEGLKFMVYLQKENIIDESGMPKERFSAEFPKEGPSILRIQQVVRGDSAAYFCASSLGLAGGPTGADTQYFGPGTRLTVL.

This chain links TRBV30 with TRBJ2-5, with 14 nucleotides matching TRBD2. This CDR3 spans 15 amino acids. Germline trimming cut 0 bases from V and 6 bases from J; bases unmatched to any gene: 3. Per germline, CDR1 GTSNPN and CDR2 SVGIG (reference sequence). The CDR3 DNA is TGTGCCTGGAGTGTAGGGACTAGCGGGAGACAGACCCAGTACTTC. It yields the protein CAWSVGTSGRQTQYF. Full variable domain (remainder filled in from reference TRBV30 and TRBJ2-5): SQTIHQWPATLVQPVGSPLSLECTVEGTSNPNLYWYRQAAGRGLQLLFYSVGIGQISSEVPQNLSASRPQDRQFILSSKKLLLSDSGFYLCAWSVGTSGRQTQYFGPGTRLLVL.

This chain joins TRBV4-1 and TRBJ2-5, with 9 positions matching TRBD2. Trimming took 1 base from V and 5 from J; bases not matched to a gene: 5. Germline-derived CDR1 and CDR2 are MGHRA and YSYEKL. The CDR3 runs to 15 residues. The CDR3 DNA follows: TGCGCCAGCAGCCAAGGGGCGGGAGGGCCGGAGACCCAGTACTTC. Its translation: CASSQGAGGPETQYF.